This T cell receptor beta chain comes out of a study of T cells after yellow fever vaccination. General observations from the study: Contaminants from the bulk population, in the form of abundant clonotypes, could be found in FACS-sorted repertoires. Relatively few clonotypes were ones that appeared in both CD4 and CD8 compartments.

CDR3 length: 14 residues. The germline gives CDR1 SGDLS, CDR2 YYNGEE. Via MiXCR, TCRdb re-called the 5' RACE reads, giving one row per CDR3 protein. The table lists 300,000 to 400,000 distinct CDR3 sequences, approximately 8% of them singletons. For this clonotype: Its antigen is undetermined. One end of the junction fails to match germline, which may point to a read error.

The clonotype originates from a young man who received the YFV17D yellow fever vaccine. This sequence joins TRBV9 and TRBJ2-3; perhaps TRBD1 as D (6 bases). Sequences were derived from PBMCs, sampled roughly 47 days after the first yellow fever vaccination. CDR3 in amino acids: CASSVEIRTDTRYF. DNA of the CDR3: TGTGCCAGCAGCGTAGAGATTCGGACAGATACGCGGTATTTT.